Listed here are 30 T cell receptor beta chains from one sample, sequenced in a study of glioma-infiltrating T cells after dendritic cell vaccination. Clones were sequenced by immunoSEQ multiplex PCR, and TCRdb holds only the in-frame ones, with some missing. The profile shows approximately 91,000 clones, roughly 77% of them singletons. Time point described: after dendritic cell vaccination, including at tumor progression/relapse. Specimen: blood, collected after dendritic cell vaccination. All receptors come from a human donor with glioblastoma.

J is TRBJ2-7 and V is TRBV6-1; 9 bases are a match to TRBD1. The CDR3 is 16 amino acids. J was trimmed by 2 bases and V by 3 bases; bases with no gene match: 8. Germline assignment: CDR1 MNHNS and CDR2 SASEGT. CDR3 nucleotide sequence: TGTGCCAGCAGTGATCGGACAGGGGCTATACCCTACGAGCAGTACTTC. This gives the protein CASSDRTGAIPYEQYF.

Here the CDR3 reads CPGGGRDEQYV. The DNA for the CDR3 is TGCCCCGGGGGCGGGAGGGACGAGCAGTACGTC. This chain uses TRBV6-4 with TRBJ2-7, with 9 bases matching TRBD2. This CDR3 spans 11 amino acids. Germline V gives CDR1 MRHNA, CDR2 SNTAGT.

The chain uses TRBV6-5 and TRBJ2-7; a possible D gene is TRBD1 (6 bases). The length of the CDR3 is 14 residues. V lost 5 bases, J lost 5 bases, and 16 bases lay in between. The V gene's germline CDR1 is MNHEY and CDR2 SVGAGI. CDR3 sequence (DNA): TGTGCCAGCAGTCCACGAGGGGGTACCGACGAGCAGTACGTC. Amino acid sequence: CASSPRGGTDEQYV.

The chain carries TRBV25-1 and TRBJ2-7, with TRBD1 matching over 7 bases. This CDR3 comprises 16 residues. V shed 5 bases, J shed 0 bases, and the junction held 10 bases outside the gene matches. In germline, CDR1 is MGHDK, CDR2 SYGVNS. The CDR3 sequence is CASSRFRTGSSYEQYF. As DNA, the CDR3 is TGTGCCAGCAGTAGATTCAGGACAGGAAGCTCCTACGAGCAGTACTTC.

The chain couples TRBV4-1 to TRBJ2-1, with 10 positions matching TRBD2. The CDR3 is 17 residues long. V shed 1 base and J 4 bases; nucleotides not matched to a gene: 7. Per germline, CDR1 MGHRA and CDR2 YSYEKL. DNA for the CDR3: TGCGCCAGCAGCCAAGCCCAAGGACTAGCGGTTTACAATGAGCAGTTCTTC. Its translation: CASSQAQGLAVYNEQFF.

CDR3 amino acids: CASSPAQGLQPEKLFF. The CDR3 coding sequence is TGTGCCAGCTCACCAGCACAGGGACTACAACCTGAAAAACTGTTTTTT. The chain employs TRBV18 and TRBJ1-4; tentatively, D is TRBD1 (6 bases). Deletions cut 2 bases from V and 7 bases from J, with 17 bases between. Germline CDR1 KGHSH, CDR2 LQKENI. The CDR3 consists of 16 residues.

The rearrangement joins TRBV9 to TRBJ2-3; 10 bases match TRBD2. The V gene end was trimmed by 2 bases and the J gene end by 1 base; junction bases not matched to a gene: 7. The germline V gene has CDR1 SGDLS and CDR2 YYNGEE. The CDR3 has 17 amino acids. The CDR3 DNA reads TGTGCCAGCAGCGTTTCCTGGACTAGCGGTGGCACAGATACGCAGTATTTT. It codes for CASSVSWTSGGTDTQYF.

This clone occurred once. The chain uses TRBV11-3 and TRBJ2-5; D possibly corresponds to TRBD1 (6 bases). CDR1 SGHNT and CDR2 YENEEA come from the germline V gene. The ends were cut back, 3 bases at V and 4 bases at J, with 12 bases in the middle. The CDR3 consists of 14 residues. The CDR3 protein is CASSFDRWSETQYF. DNA of the CDR3: TGTGCCAGCAGCTTTGACAGGTGGTCAGAGACCCAGTACTTC.

In DNA, the CDR3 is TGTGCCAGCAGTTTCTCGGGACTAGCGGGTGCCTACTCCTACAATGAGCAGTTCTTC. Translation gives CASSFSGLAGAYSYNEQFF. The chain has TRBV27 and TRBJ2-1, with 12 bases fitting TRBD2. This CDR3 has 19 residues. J was trimmed by 0 bases and V by 3 bases; bases with no gene match: 9. Germline CDR1 MNHEY, CDR2 SMNVEV (reference sequence).

This chain uses TRBV7-2 with TRBJ2-7; TRBD2 aligns across 7 bases. Losses at the gene ends were 0 bases for V and 0 bases for J; bases not matched to a gene: 2. The CDR3 has 15 residues. Germline loops: CDR1 SGHTA, CDR2 FQGNSA. CDR3 protein: CASSLAGTNSYEQYF. The CDR3 DNA is TGTGCCAGCAGCTTAGCCGGGACTAACTCCTACGAGCAGTACTTC.

The chain couples TRBV10-3 to TRBJ2-3, with 7 positions matching TRBD1. Looked up from germline, CDR1 is ENHRY and CDR2 is SYGVKD. V shed 6 bases and J 1 base; nucleotides not matched to a gene: 7. This CDR3 comprises 15 residues. CDR3 sequence: CAISSQGYGTDTQYF. The CDR3 DNA reads as TGTGCCATCAGCTCACAGGGGTATGGCACAGATACGCAGTATTTT.

V usage is TRBV2 and J usage is TRBJ2-1; D is possibly TRBD1 (7 bases). The V and J ends lost 4 bases and 4 bases respectively, with 14 bases between them. The CDR3 extends over 15 amino acids. Germline V gives CDR1 SNHLY, CDR2 FYNNEI. The CDR3 region has the DNA TGTGCCAGCAGTGTTTCAGGGGGGTCGTACAATGAGCAGTTCTTC. Amino acid sequence: CASSVSGGSYNEQFF.

The chain couples TRBV19 to TRBJ1-5; D unresolved. The CDR3 totals 12 residues. V was shortened by 3 bases and J by 9 bases, with 9 bases between the two germline ends. Germline V lookup: CDR1 LNHDA, CDR2 SQIVND (reference sequence). The DNA for the CDR3 is TGTGCCAGTAGTATCACCGCAGGGCCCCAGCATTTT. Its protein is CASSITAGPQHF.

V usage is TRBV20-1 and J usage is TRBJ1-1, with a tentative D call TRBD1 (5 bases). Germline V gene data show CDR1 as DFQATT and CDR2 as SNEGSKA (reference sequence). The V gene lost 2 bases and the J gene lost 6 bases, with 7 bases spanning the gap. The CDR3 has 11 residues. CDR3 loop: CSARWGAEAFF. In DNA, the CDR3 is TGCAGTGCTAGATGGGGGGCTGAAGCTTTCTTT.

The chain uses TRBV21-1 and TRBJ2-7; the table's D call of TRBD2 was not tested on the DNA. TRBV21-1 is classified as a pseudogene. CDR3 length: 19 amino acids. The CDR3 DNA reads TGTGCCAGCAGCCCTCCCCCCGGACTAGCGGGAGGTCCCTCCTACGAGCAGTACGTC. Amino acid sequence: CASSPPPGLAGGPSYEQYV.

V usage is TRBV4-1 and J usage is TRBJ2-1; D ambiguous. V dropped 7 bases and J dropped 8 bases, with 9 bases sitting between them. CDR3 length: 11 amino acids. CDR1 and CDR2 (germline): MGHRA, YSYEKL. The CDR3 DNA reads as TGCGCCAGCACGAGTTTCCATGAGCAGTTCTTC. This sequence encodes CASTSFHEQFF.

The chain couples TRBV6-1 to TRBJ1-5, with 9 bases identical to TRBD1. Trimming cost V 4 bases and J 3 bases; bases outside gene matches: 7. The CDR3 loop spans 16 amino acids. Germline values: CDR1 MNHNS, CDR2 SASEGT. The CDR3 sequence is CASSGGTGRPNQPQHF. As DNA, the CDR3 is TGTGCCAGCAGTGGCGGGACAGGGAGGCCCAATCAGCCCCAGCATTTT.

The chain has TRBV9 and TRBJ1-1; D call uncertain. Trimming removed 4 bases at V and 4 bases at J, with 20 bases between. This CDR3 region has 16 residues. CDR1 is SGDLS and CDR2 is YYNGEE in the germline V gene. The CDR3 DNA reads TGTGCCAGCAGCCCCCAATGGGAGAGTTTCGCCACTGAAGCTTTCTTT. It encodes CASSPQWESFATEAFF.

The chain links TRBV6-5 to TRBJ1-1; D perhaps matches TRBD1 (5 bases). The CDR3 spans 15 residues. Deletions cut 0 bases from V and 0 bases from J, with 8 bases between. CDR1 and CDR2 (germline): MNHEY, SVGAGI. This chain's CDR3 is CASSYSPTVNTEAFF. Here the CDR3 DNA reads TGTGCCAGCAGTTACTCGCCGACAGTGAACACTGAAGCTTTCTTT.

The chain employs TRBV5-6 and TRBJ2-5, with D possibly matching TRBD2 (6 bases). The length of the CDR3 is 16 residues. From germline, CDR1 is SGHDT and CDR2 YYEEEE. With 7 bases removed from V and 2 bases from J, the gap between germline ends came to 21 bases. The CDR3 reads CASLKAGRIGQETQYF. The CDR3 DNA sequence: TGTGCCAGCTTGAAAGCGGGCAGAATCGGTCAAGAGACCCAGTACTTC.

This clone was seen more than once but under ten times. The V gene is TRBV15, the J gene TRBJ1-1; D is unclear. Germline CDR1 LNHNV, CDR2 YYDKDF (reference sequence). This CDR3 is built from 14 residues. V lost 0 bases and J lost 5, with 10 bases in between. CDR3 in amino acids: CATSRDPQATEAFF. The DNA of the CDR3 is TGTGCCACCAGCAGAGATCCCCAGGCGACTGAAGCTTTCTTT.

This chain connects TRBV11-2 to TRBJ2-2, with 7 bases identical to TRBD2. The CDR3 is 16 residues long. V shed 4 bases, J shed 0 bases, and the junction held 5 bases outside the gene matches. CDR1 and CDR2 from the germline V gene are SGHAT and FQNNGV. CDR3 sequence: CASSSWGLPNTGELFF. The CDR3 bases are TGTGCCAGCAGCTCCTGGGGACTACCGAACACCGGGGAGCTGTTTTTT.

This clone appeared once. The V call is TRBV5-4, the J call TRBJ2-7; 13 bases are shared with TRBD2. With V trimmed by 2 bases and J by 1 base, 3 bases remained unmatched. CDR1 SGHNT and CDR2 YYREEE come from the germline V gene (reference sequence). This CDR3 is 16 amino acids long. CDR3 in DNA: TGTGCCAGCAGCTTCTTGACTAGCGGGGGGTCCTACGAGCAGTACGTC. This sequence encodes CASSFLTSGGSYEQYV.

The chain combines TRBV6-4 with TRBJ2-3; 9 bases map to TRBD1. V gave up 8 bases and J gave up 2 bases; unmatched junction bases: 2. CDR3 length equals 13 residues. Per germline, CDR1 MRHNA and CDR2 SNTAGT. The CDR3 loop is CASGDRDTDTQYF. Written as DNA, the CDR3 is TGTGCCAGCGGGGACAGGGACACAGATACGCAGTATTTT.

The chain uses TRBV2 and TRBJ2-3, with 8 positions matching TRBD2. The germline gives CDR1 SNHLY, CDR2 FYNNEI. J lost 3 bases, V lost 5 bases, and 4 bases had no gene match. The CDR3 totals 14 residues. CDR3 loop: CASSFGLATDTQYF. CDR3 DNA sequence: TGTGCCAGCAGTTTTGGACTAGCAACAGATACGCAGTATTTT. The variable domain in full, with the rest retrieved from reference TRBV2 and TRBJ2-3, is EPEVTQTPSHQVTQMGQEVILRCVPISNHLYFYWYRQILGQKVEFLVSFYNNEISEKSEIFDDQFSVERPDGSNFTLKIRSTKLEDSAMYFCASSFGLATDTQYFGPGTRLTVL.

This clone was seen only once. The J gene is TRBJ1-1, the V gene TRBV19, with D possibly being TRBD1 (6 bases). The CDR3 is made up of 14 amino acids. Trimming pared 7 bases from V and 2 bases from J, leaving 14 bases between. Germline CDR1 and CDR2: LNHDA and SQIVND (reference sequence). This CDR3 reads CASIRRGANTEAFF. Here the CDR3 DNA reads TGTGCCAGTATTAGGCGGGGGGCTAACACTGAAGCTTTCTTT.

The V gene is TRBV5-4, the J gene TRBJ1-6; maybe TRBD1 (6 bases). V was cut by 7 bases and J by 8 bases, with 16 bases left in between. CDR1 and CDR2 (germline): SGHNT, YYREEE (reference sequence). This CDR3 is built from 14 residues. The DNA for the CDR3 is TGTGCCAGCGGCAAACAGGGCCAGGATTCACCCCTCCACTTT. Protein: CASGKQGQDSPLHF.

The chain links TRBV7-9 to TRBJ1-1; no clear D. Trimming shortened V by 1 base and J by 4 bases, and 16 bases separated the two germline ends. Germline assignment: CDR1 SEHNR and CDR2 FQNEAQ (reference sequence). The CDR3 contains 16 residues. Here the CDR3 DNA reads TGTGCCAGCAGCTTAGATTCCGCCCAGTCGTCCACTGAAGCTTTCTTT. Translation: CASSLDSAQSSTEAFF.

The rearrangement joins TRBV6-5 to TRBJ1-3; 7 bases agree with TRBD1. The CDR3 is 14 residues long. V gave up 2 bases and J gave up 4 bases; unmatched junction bases: 2. From germline, CDR1 is MNHEY and CDR2 SVGAGI. The CDR3 loop is CASSYGTAGNTIYF. The CDR3 DNA is TGTGCCAGCAGTTACGGGACAGCGGGAAACACCATATATTTT.

The chain combines TRBV4-2 with TRBJ1-5, with TRBD1 matching over 10 bases. This CDR3 region has 14 residues. Trimming cost V 1 base and J 7 bases; bases outside gene matches: 1. Germline assignment: CDR1 LGHNA and CDR2 YNFKEQ. The CDR3 DNA is TGTGCCAGCAGCCAAGGGGACAGGGGACAGCCCCAGCATTTT. This translates into CASSQGDRGQPQHF.